The 26 T cell receptor beta chains in this list originate from one sample, sequenced in a study of blood T cell repertoires in COVID-19. TCRdb's copy holds only in-frame clones and misses some; the assay was immunoSEQ multiplex PCR. Found here are 190,000 or so clones, approximately 88% of them singletons; the top ten hold approximately 6.7%. The sample was peripheral blood. Receptors originate from a middle-aged man with acute or convalescent COVID-19.

To note about this clone: The identical CDR3 is also encoded by other nucleotide sequences in the sample. V and J are TRBV5-1 and TRBJ2-5; D call uncertain. Germline CDR1 SGHRS, CDR2 YFSETQ. CDR3 length: 13 amino acids. Between the trimmed V and J ends, which lost 0 bases and 1 base, there was a span of 4 bases. CDR3 in DNA: TGCGCCAGCAGCTTGGGGAGCCAAGAGACCCAGTACTTC. Translation: CASSLGSQETQYF.

This clone occurred once. J is TRBJ2-7 and V is TRBV28, with D possibly being TRBD2 (7 bases). CDR1 MDHEN and CDR2 SYDVKM come from the germline V gene. The CDR3 runs to 13 residues. The V end lost 3 bases, the J end lost 7 bases, and 13 bases lay between the germline ends. CDR3 in amino acids: CASSFRGAGEQYF. Written as DNA, the CDR3 is TGTGCCAGCAGTTTCCGGGGGGCGGGGGAGCAGTACTTC.

The gene calls are TRBV7-2 and TRBJ2-5; 9 positions agree with TRBD2. The germline V gene has CDR1 SGHTA and CDR2 FQGNSA. The V and J ends lost 3 bases and 5 bases, in that order; junction bases with no gene match: 7. There are 15 residues in the CDR3. This chain's CDR3 is CASSFQRGGAETQYF. CDR3 DNA: TGTGCCAGCAGCTTTCAGCGCGGGGGGGCCGAGACCCAGTACTTC.

This clone showed up just once. This chain links TRBV27 with TRBJ2-7; 8 bases are a match to TRBD1. The CDR3 totals 13 residues. Germline V lookup: CDR1 MNHEY, CDR2 SMNVEV (reference sequence). Unmatched junction bases numbered 5, after V lost 5 bases and J lost 5 bases. CDR3 residues: CASSAAGGDEQYF. The CDR3 DNA sequence: TGTGCCAGCAGTGCGGCAGGGGGCGACGAGCAGTACTTC.

A remark on this clone: A junction end diverges from the germline sequence, so it may reflect a read error. V and J are TRBV10-3 and TRBJ2-7, with D possibly being TRBD1 (6 bases). The CDR3 contains 15 residues. Germline assignment: CDR1 ENHRY and CDR2 SYGVKD. The CDR3, as DNA: TGTGCCATCAGTGATTCGTCGGACAGCAGCTACGGGCAGTACTTC. This encodes CAISDSSDSSYGQYF.

This chain connects TRBV4-2 to TRBJ1-2, with TRBD1 as a possible D gene (6 bases). The CDR3 is made up of 14 amino acids. The ends were cut back, 7 bases at V and 0 bases at J, with 12 bases in the middle. Germline lookup yields CDR1 LGHNA and CDR2 YNFKEQ. The CDR3 DNA reads as TGTGCCAGCATGGGGGCGACCGCTAACTATGGCTACACCTTC. This encodes CASMGATANYGYTF.

The V and J genes are TRBV11-2 and TRBJ1-2; 9 bases agree with TRBD1. The CDR3 loop spans 13 amino acids. In germline, CDR1 is SGHAT, CDR2 FQNNGV. After removal of 1 base from V and 8 bases from J, the junction contained 2 bases not matched to a gene. In DNA form, the CDR3 reads TGTGCCAGCAGCTTAGGACAGGGGGAAGGCTACACCTTC. It codes for CASSLGQGEGYTF. Complete variable domain (other parts from reference TRBV11-2 and TRBJ1-2): EAGVAQSPRYKIIEKRQSVAFWCNPISGHATLYWYQQILGQGPKLLIQFQNNGVVDDSQLPKDRFSAERLKGVDSTLKIQPAKLEDSAVYLCASSLGQGEGYTFGSGTRLTVV.

The rearrangement links TRBV6-6 to TRBJ1-5, with a tentative D call TRBD1 (5 bases). The V end lost 2 bases, the J end lost 7 bases, and 18 bases lay between the germline ends. The CDR3 totals 16 residues. CDR1 is MNHNY, CDR2 SVGAGI, per germline (reference sequence). The CDR3 loop is CASSYRQGGPEQPQHF. The CDR3 nucleotides read TGTGCCAGCAGTTACCGGCAGGGCGGACCTGAACAGCCCCAGCATTTT.

The gene calls are TRBV7-9 and TRBJ2-5; the match to TRBD1 covers 7 bases. Per the germline V gene, CDR1 is SEHNR and CDR2 is FQNEAQ (reference sequence). J lost 2 bases, V lost 1 base, and 4 bases had no gene match. This CDR3 is built from 15 residues. As DNA, the CDR3 is TGTGCCAGCAGCTTAGGACAGGGCGTGCAAGAGACCCAGTACTTC. Translation: CASSLGQGVQETQYF.

The chain joins TRBV2 to TRBJ2-7, with TRBD2 matching 9 bases. Germline V gene lookup returns CDR1 SNHLY and CDR2 FYNNEI. Trimming removed 5 bases from V and 5 bases from J; junction bases left unmatched: 7. The length of the CDR3 is 14 residues. CDR3 DNA: TGTGCCAGCAGTCCGGGACTAGCTGCCAACGAGCAGTACTTC. This gives the protein CASSPGLAANEQYF.

The chain has TRBV11-2 and TRBJ2-5, with D tentatively TRBD2 (5 bases). CDR3 length equals 15 residues. CDR1 SGHAT and CDR2 FQNNGV come from the germline V gene. Trimming took off 5 bases at V and 5 bases at J, with 18 bases between the two ends. Written as DNA, the CDR3 is TGTGCCAGCAGCCTTACCTCGGGGTTCGGGGAGACCCAGTACTTC. Protein product: CASSLTSGFGETQYF.

J is TRBJ2-1 and V is TRBV5-1; 9 nucleotides align to TRBD1. V lost 0 bases, J lost 4 bases, and 2 bases stayed unmatched. CDR3 length equals 15 residues. The germline V gene encodes CDR1 SGHRS and CDR2 YFSETQ. CDR3 amino acids: CASSLVQGAYNEQFF. The DNA of the CDR3 is TGCGCCAGCAGCTTGGTACAGGGGGCATACAATGAGCAGTTCTTC.

The chain links TRBV2 to TRBJ1-2; no definite D call. Looked up from germline, CDR1 is SNHLY and CDR2 is FYNNEI. This CDR3 has 12 residues. Trimming shortened V by 1 base and J by 8 bases, and 8 bases separated the two germline ends. CDR3: CASSEGPGGYTF. In DNA form, the CDR3 reads TGTGCCAGCAGTGAAGGTCCAGGCGGCTACACCTTC.

The chain links TRBV11-2 to TRBJ1-2; D might be TRBD1 (5 bases). From germline, CDR1 is SGHAT and CDR2 FQNNGV. This CDR3 is built from 14 residues. Between the trimmed V and J ends, which lost 5 bases and 5 bases, there was a span of 15 bases. CDR3 bases: TGTGCCAGCAGCCCCGGGAGGGGCGCTTATGGCTACACCTTC. Translated, it gives CASSPGRGAYGYTF.

This clone was seen a single time. The chain couples TRBV25-1 to TRBJ2-7, with D possibly being TRBD2 (6 bases). The V gene's germline CDR1 is MGHDK and CDR2 SYGVNS. CDR3 length: 12 residues. V lost 9 bases, J lost 0 bases, and 9 bases lay in between. The CDR3 is CASHGSSYEQYF. CDR3 DNA sequence: TGTGCCAGTCACGGGAGCTCCTACGAGCAGTACTTC.

This chain connects TRBV28 to TRBJ1-4; D is uncertain. Trimming took 7 bases from V and 4 from J, leaving 16 bases between them. Germline V CDR1 and CDR2: MDHEN, SYDVKM. CDR3 length: 15 residues. CDR3 nucleotides: TGTGCCAGCAAGGAGGGAACACTGTATAATGAAAAACTGTTTTTT. Translation: CASKEGTLYNEKLFF.

The rearrangement links TRBV6-6 to TRBJ1-1; D remains unclear. CDR3 length: 12 amino acids. Germline V CDR1 and CDR2: MNHNY, SVGAGI (reference sequence). Deletions cut 6 bases from V and 8 bases from J, with 13 bases between. For the CDR3, the DNA is TGTGCCAGCAGGGCCCAGGTTGGCGAAGCTTTCTTT. Translated: CASRAQVGEAFF.

The V and J genes are TRBV15 and TRBJ2-3; TRBD1 matches at 8 bases. The CDR3 totals 17 residues. V lost 6 bases and J lost 2; bases outside the gene matches: 13. CDR1 and CDR2 from the germline V gene are LNHNV and YYDKDF (reference sequence). The CDR3 region is CATSPEPGQVDTDTQYF. CDR3 nucleotide sequence: TGTGCCACCAGTCCAGAGCCGGGACAGGTGGACACAGATACGCAGTATTTT.

V is TRBV3-1 (or the pseudogene TRBV3-2) and J is TRBJ2-3; TRBD2 agrees at 13 bases. Losses at the gene ends were 4 bases for V and 4 bases for J; bases not matched to a gene: 2. Germline V gene lookup returns CDR1 LGHDT and CDR2 YNNKEL (reference sequence). The CDR3 has 15 residues. The CDR3 DNA is TGTGCCAGCAGCCCCGGGACTAGCGGGGCAGATACGCAGTATTTT. Protein: CASSPGTSGADTQYF.

This sequence joins TRBV5-1 and TRBJ1-2; 7 positions agree with TRBD1. CDR1 is SGHRS, CDR2 YFSETQ, per germline. This CDR3 has 15 amino acids. V dropped 4 bases and J dropped 1; count of bases not matched to a gene: 7. The CDR3 DNA sequence: TGCGCCAGCAGCAGGGGACAGAATCTTAACTATGGCTACACCTTC. It yields the protein CASSRGQNLNYGYTF.

This chain joins TRBV19 and TRBJ2-1, with unresolved D. The CDR3 has 14 residues. Trimming shortened V by 7 bases and J by 10 bases, and 20 bases separated the two germline ends. CDR1 is LNHDA and CDR2 is SQIVND in the germline V gene (reference sequence). This CDR3 is CASKLSSFVHEQFF. CDR3 sequence (DNA): TGTGCCAGTAAGCTGTCTTCCTTCGTTCACGAGCAGTTCTTC.

There are a few counts of this clone. The chain carries TRBV5-1 and TRBJ2-7, with 7 nucleotides matching TRBD1. The CDR3 spans 14 residues. CDR1 is SGHRS and CDR2 is YFSETQ in the germline V gene. V lost 7 bases to trimming and J lost 2 bases; unmatched junction nucleotides: 9. The CDR3, as DNA: TGCGCCAGCCATGGAACAGGGGTTACCTACGAGCAGTACTTC. Translating gives CASHGTGVTYEQYF.

This chain connects TRBV5-6 to TRBJ2-5; unclear D gene. This CDR3 contains 13 residues. Germline V CDR1 and CDR2: SGHDT, YYEEEE. V lost 0 bases to trimming and J lost 3 bases, with 6 bases between them. This CDR3 is CASSLVQKETQYF. The CDR3 nucleotides read TGTGCCAGCAGCTTGGTACAGAAAGAGACCCAGTACTTC.

V usage is TRBV29-1 and J usage is TRBJ2-2; 9 nucleotides match TRBD1. The CDR3 is 15 amino acids. The J segment lost 6 bases and the V segment lost 7 bases, leaving 12 bases of the junction unmatched. CDR1 is SQVTM and CDR2 is ANQGSEA in the germline V gene. The CDR3 DNA sequence: TGCAGCGCCTCGGGGCCGGGACAGGGCCCCGGGGAGCTGTTTTTT. Translation gives CSASGPGQGPGELFF.

The chain employs TRBV7-2 and TRBJ2-7; possible D gene TRBD1, 5 bases. The CDR3 runs 15 residues. The V gene's germline CDR1 is SGHTA and CDR2 FQGNSA. V dropped 5 bases and J dropped 2 bases, with 16 bases sitting between them. This CDR3 reads CASSLIGGQPYEQYF. CDR3 DNA sequence: TGTGCCAGCAGCCTCATCGGCGGACAACCCTACGAGCAGTACTTC.

The chain couples TRBV5-4 to TRBJ2-3, with a tentative D call TRBD2 (6 bases). The germline CDR1 and CDR2 sequences are SGHNT and YYREEE (reference sequence). Trimming removed 1 base from V and 3 bases from J, with 9 bases in between. This CDR3 contains 14 residues. CDR3 sequence reads: CASSLIGGTDTQYF. As DNA, the CDR3 is TGTGCCAGCAGCTTGATCGGGGGTACAGATACGCAGTATTTT.